This entry lists 14 T cell receptor beta chains sequenced from one sample in a study of spatial heterogeneity in lung cancer. Study conclusions and caveats: Counts of expanded alpha and beta TCRs within tumors tracked the tumor nonsynonymous mutation count.

No antigen is known for these receptors. Via MiXCR, TCRdb re-called the 5' RACE reads, giving one row per CDR3 protein. The table includes about 3,900 distinct CDR3 sequences, roughly 3.9% detected once. The time point was: sample taken at primary tumor resection. Sample: lung tumor tissue, taken at surgery. The receptors stem from a male donor with early-stage non-small cell lung cancer.

The sample holds many counts of this clonotype. This rearrangement joins TRBV3-1 to TRBJ2-3; D could derive from TRBD1 or TRBD2 (7 bases each). The CDR3 contains 17 residues. Trimming left V 0 bases short and J 2 bases short, with 15 bases between. CDR1 and CDR2 from the germline V gene are LGHDT and YNNKEL (reference sequence). The CDR3: CASSQDWGGTVTDTQYF. The CDR3 nucleotides are TGTGCCAGCAGCCAAGATTGGGGGGGGACAGTCACAGATACGCAGTATTTT.

This clonotype showed up just a few times. The chain has TRBV3-1 and TRBJ2-5; TRBD2 matches 9 bases. Unmatched junction bases numbered 10, after V lost 0 bases and J lost 5 bases. CDR1 and CDR2 (germline): LGHDT, YNNKEL (reference sequence). The CDR3 sequence is 17 residues long. The CDR3 coding sequence is TGTGCCAGCAGCCAAGATATGATTAGCGGGAGATCGGAGACCCAGTACTTC. It translates to CASSQDMISGRSETQYF.

This clonotype is medium-sized within its sample. The rearrangement joins TRBV6-2 or TRBV6-3 to TRBJ2-7, with 7 bases matching TRBD1. V shed 2 bases, J shed 6 bases, and the junction held 10 bases outside the gene matches. The V gene's germline CDR1 is MNHEY and CDR2 SVGEGT. There are 15 residues in the CDR3. CDR3 protein: CASSYLDRFSSEQYF. The CDR3, as DNA: TGTGCCAGCAGTTACCTGGACAGGTTCTCGTCCGAGCAGTACTTC.

The V gene is TRBV6-5, the J gene TRBJ1-6; unclear D gene. This CDR3 comprises 14 residues. Looked up from germline, CDR1 is MNHEY and CDR2 is SVGAGI. The V and J ends lost 3 bases and 10 bases respectively, with 13 bases between them. DNA of the CDR3: TGTGCCAGCAGTTATTCGGGGTATGGGTCACCCCTCCACTTT. It yields the protein CASSYSGYGSPLHF.

This clonotype was recorded at least ten times. The chain uses TRBV19 and TRBJ2-2; 9 nucleotides align to TRBD1. After removal of 6 bases from V and 7 bases from J, the junction contained 3 bases not matched to a gene. CDR1 and CDR2 from the germline V gene are LNHDA and SQIVND (reference sequence). The CDR3 runs to 13 residues. This CDR3 is CASSDRGVGELFF. CDR3 nucleotides: TGTGCCAGTAGCGACAGGGGGGTCGGGGAGCTGTTTTTT.

This clonotype was recorded a few times. In DNA form, the CDR3 reads TGCAGCGCTGGGACTAGCGGCTACAATGAGCAGTTCTTC. The encoded protein is CSAGTSGYNEQFF. J is TRBJ2-1 and V is TRBV29-1, with TRBD2 matching over 11 bases. Trimming cost V 7 bases and J 3 bases; bases outside gene matches: 2. CDR3 length equals 13 residues. Germline V gene sequence: CDR1 SQVTM, CDR2 ANQGSEA.

This clonotype has a count of ten or more. The CDR3, as DNA: TGTGCCAGCAGCCTCGACTCGAGCACAGATACGCAGTATTTT. Translation gives CASSLDSSTDTQYF. The chain combines TRBV9 with TRBJ2-3, with D hard to call. The germline V gene encodes CDR1 SGDLS and CDR2 YYNGEE. V gave up 4 bases and J gave up 0 bases, with 9 bases separating them. This CDR3 region has 14 residues.

This clonotype was picked up many times. The V gene is TRBV12-3 or TRBV12-4, the J gene TRBJ2-3, with D perhaps matching TRBD1 or TRBD2 (5 bases each). Trimming shortened V by 7 bases and J by 0 bases, and 14 bases separated the two germline ends. CDR3 length: 15 amino acids. CDR3 protein: CASTPSWGSTDTQYF. The CDR3 nucleotides are TGTGCCAGCACTCCCAGTTGGGGGAGCACAGATACGCAGTATTTT.

This clonotype was counted many times. The V call is TRBV7-6, the J call TRBJ1-2; D remains ambiguous. Deletions cut 5 bases from V and 0 bases from J, with 16 bases between. Germline V gives CDR1 SGHVS, CDR2 FNYEAQ. The CDR3 runs to 16 residues. CDR3 loop: CASSPTQQTANYGYTF. The CDR3 DNA is TGTGCCAGCAGCCCGACGCAGCAAACAGCTAACTATGGCTACACCTTC.

In this sample, this clonotype turned up a few times. This chain links TRBV7-9 with TRBJ2-3; 7 bases align to TRBD2. This CDR3 region has 15 residues. Germline V CDR1 and CDR2: SEHNR, FQNEAQ (reference sequence). The V and J ends lost 1 base and 4 bases, in that order; junction bases with no gene match: 5. CDR3 in DNA: TGTGCCAGCAGCTTAGACGGGGGGAACTCAGATACGCAGTATTTT. Translation: CASSLDGGNSDTQYF.

By frequency in the sample, this clonotype is medium-sized. The chain links TRBV3-1 to TRBJ2-1; unclear D gene. CDR1 is LGHDT, CDR2 YNNKEL, per germline (reference sequence). The CDR3 extends over 15 amino acids. Trimming pared 4 bases from V and 2 bases from J, leaving 12 bases between. The CDR3: CASSPRLGTYNEQFF. The CDR3 bases are TGTGCCAGCAGCCCTAGACTGGGAACCTACAATGAGCAGTTCTTC.

This clonotype appeared many times. CDR3 nucleotides: TGTGCCAGCAGCCTATACCGGAACACTGAAGCTTTCTTT. It codes for CASSLYRNTEAFF. The gene calls are TRBV14 and TRBJ1-1; D remains ambiguous. The CDR3 covers 13 residues. Trimming left V 4 bases short and J 1 base short, with 7 bases between. Germline V gene lookup returns CDR1 SGHDN and CDR2 FVKESK.

This clonotype was observed a few times. This chain uses TRBV29-1 with TRBJ2-5, with TRBD2 as a possible D gene (5 bases). V lost 3 bases, J lost 0 bases, and 8 bases lay in between. Germline assignment: CDR1 SQVTM and CDR2 ANQGSEA. The CDR3 runs to 13 residues. The CDR3 here is CSVERADQETQYF. The CDR3, as DNA: TGCAGCGTTGAGCGGGCAGACCAAGAGACCCAGTACTTC.

In its sample, this clonotype ranks as medium-sized. The V and J genes are TRBV6-5 and TRBJ1-4, with a possible D match to TRBD1 (5 bases). CDR3 size: 15 residues. Trimming cost V 2 bases and J 6 bases, with 13 bases left between them. CDR1 MNHEY and CDR2 SVGAGI come from the germline V gene. The CDR3 DNA sequence: TGTGCCAGCAGTTACAGGGGAGATCGTGATGAAAAACTGTTTTTT. It yields the protein CASSYRGDRDEKLFF.